Given below is one T cell receptor (beta chain) in context. Germline assignment: CDR1 LGHNA and CDR2 YSLEER. The ends lost 0 bases at V and 8 bases at J; junction bases unmatched: 3. The length of the CDR3 is 13 residues. Produced via immunoSEQ multiplex PCR; TCRdb's table is partial and in-frame only. The sample records 140,000 or so clones, more than 75% being singletons. This record comes from a study of T cell responses to AZD1222 COVID-19 vaccine. Source: peripheral blood, taken 28 days after the second AZD1222 dose. This sequence was found in an adult who received the AZD1222 COVID-19 vaccine. The rearrangement joins TRBV4-3 to TRBJ1-2; 7 bases agree with TRBD1. In DNA, the CDR3 is TGCGCCAGCAGCCAAGAACAGGGGAGGGGCTACACCTTC. This translates into CASSQEQGRGYTF.